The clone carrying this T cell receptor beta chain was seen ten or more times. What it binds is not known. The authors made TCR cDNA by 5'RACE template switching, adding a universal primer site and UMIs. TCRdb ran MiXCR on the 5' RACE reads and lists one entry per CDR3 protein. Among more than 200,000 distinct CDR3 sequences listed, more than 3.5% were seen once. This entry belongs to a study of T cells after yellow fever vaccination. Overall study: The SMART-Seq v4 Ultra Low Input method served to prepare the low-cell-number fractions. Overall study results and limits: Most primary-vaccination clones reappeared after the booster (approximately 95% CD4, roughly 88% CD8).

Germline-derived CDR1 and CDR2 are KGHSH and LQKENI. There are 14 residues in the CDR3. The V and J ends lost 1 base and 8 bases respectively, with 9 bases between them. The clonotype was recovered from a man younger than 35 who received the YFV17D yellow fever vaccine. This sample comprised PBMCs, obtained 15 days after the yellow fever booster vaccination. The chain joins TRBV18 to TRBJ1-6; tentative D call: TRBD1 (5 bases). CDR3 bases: TGTGCCAGCTCACCACTACGGGGGGATTCACCCCTCCACTTT. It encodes CASSPLRGDSPLHF.